These 31 T cell receptor beta chains share one sample of origin, sequenced in a study of blood T cell repertoires in COVID-19. TCRdb's table, derived via immunoSEQ multiplex PCR, lists solely in-frame clones and lacks some. The sample has about 210,000 clones, around nine tenths seen once. The sequenced material came from PBMCs or T cells enriched from blood (not recorded which). The receptors here all came from a woman in her 30s who had been exposed to COVID-19.

This clone was counted between two and nine times. CDR3 nucleotides: TGTGCCAGCAGCTTGGCGGGTTTGGACTATGGCTACACCTTC. Translation gives CASSLAGLDYGYTF. This chain joins TRBV7-2 and TRBJ1-2; D remains unclear. Trimming took off 3 bases at V and 3 bases at J, with 11 bases between the two ends. CDR3 size: 14 residues. The germline V gene has CDR1 SGHTA and CDR2 FQGNSA.

The V call is TRBV5-4, the J call TRBJ1-2; 12 positions match TRBD1. The CDR3 runs 17 residues. Trimming removed 2 bases from V and 6 bases from J; junction bases left unmatched: 11. Germline CDR1 and CDR2: SGHNT and YYREEE (reference sequence). CDR3 region: CASSLVSGTGGADGYTF. CDR3 DNA: TGTGCCAGCAGCTTAGTTTCCGGGACAGGGGGCGCGGATGGCTACACCTTC.

Here the CDR3 reads CASSTIPGNGDSPLHF. Here the CDR3 DNA reads TGTGCCAGCAGCACAATTCCCGGCAACGGGGATTCACCCCTCCACTTT. The chain joins TRBV4-2 to TRBJ1-6; D not resolved. CDR1 is LGHNA, CDR2 YNFKEQ, per germline. The V gene lost 5 bases and the J gene lost 8 bases, with 19 bases spanning the gap. CDR3 length: 16 residues.

In this sample, this clone turned up a few times. This chain joins TRBV11-2 and TRBJ2-4; D is unclear. Germline CDR1 SGHAT, CDR2 FQNNGV. The CDR3 is 14 amino acids. The V end lost 2 bases, the J end lost 5 bases, and 10 bases lay between the germline ends. For the CDR3, the DNA is TGTGCCAGCAGCTTAACTCGATCCCAAAACATTCAGTACTTC. It yields the protein CASSLTRSQNIQYF.

The chain employs TRBV7-6 and TRBJ2-1; 9 bases map to TRBD1. Germline V gives CDR1 SGHVS, CDR2 FNYEAQ. After removal of 5 bases from V and 5 bases from J, the junction contained 7 bases not matched to a gene. CDR3 length: 15 amino acids. CDR3 bases: TGTGCCAGCAGCGTCCGACAGGGGGGTGACAATGAGCAGTTCTTC. Amino acid sequence: CASSVRQGGDNEQFF.

V and J are TRBV5-6 and TRBJ1-3; a weak D match, TRBD1 (6 bases). With 1 base removed from V and 4 bases from J, the gap between germline ends came to 12 bases. This CDR3 has 15 amino acids. CDR1 is SGHDT, CDR2 YYEEEE, per germline. CDR3 nucleotide sequence: TGTGCCAGCAGCTTGCCAGGGGTCGGGGGAAACACCATATATTTT. It specifies CASSLPGVGGNTIYF.

The V call is TRBV5-1, the J call TRBJ1-4; TRBD1 matches 10 bases. The CDR3 has 15 residues. V gave up 0 bases and J gave up 6 bases; unmatched junction bases: 2. Germline V gene sequence: CDR1 SGHRS, CDR2 YFSETQ. CDR3 in DNA: TGCGCCAGCAGCTTGGGGACAGGGGGAGATGAAAAACTGTTTTTT. Residues: CASSLGTGGDEKLFF.

The chain joins TRBV19 to TRBJ1-5; TRBD1 might be the D (5 bases). The CDR3 length is 15 residues. The germline V and J ends were trimmed by 6 bases and 0 bases, with 12 bases remaining between them. CDR1 and CDR2 from the germline V gene are LNHDA and SQIVND (reference sequence). CDR3 region: CASRDRQNSNQPQHF. The CDR3 DNA sequence: TGTGCCAGTAGGGATAGACAGAATAGCAATCAGCCCCAGCATTTT.

V gene TRBV9 combines with J gene TRBJ1-1, with D perhaps matching TRBD1 (5 bases). The CDR3 consists of 16 residues. With 4 bases removed from V and 10 bases from J, the gap between germline ends came to 26 bases. Germline assignment: CDR1 SGDLS and CDR2 YYNGEE. CDR3 loop: CASSPRIGVGGGAAFF. CDR3 bases: TGTGCCAGCAGCCCAAGGATCGGTGTCGGGGGAGGTGCAGCTTTCTTT.

The gene calls are TRBV19 and TRBJ2-3, with 13 bases lining up with TRBD2. The germline gives CDR1 LNHDA, CDR2 SQIVND (reference sequence). The CDR3 consists of 18 residues. The junction had 10 bases not matched to a gene; V was cut back by 6 bases and J by 1 base. The CDR3 nucleotides read TGTGCCAGTAGGGGAAGCGGACTAGCGGGGGAGCGCACAGATACGCAGTATTTT. Protein product: CASRGSGLAGERTDTQYF.

This rearrangement joins TRBV30 to TRBJ2-7; 13 bases align to TRBD2. Losses at the gene ends were 0 bases for V and 0 bases for J; bases not matched to a gene: 5. CDR3 length equals 17 residues. CDR1 GTSNPN and CDR2 SVGIG come from the germline V gene (reference sequence). The CDR3 DNA reads as TGTGCCTGGAGTGTTTCTCGGACTAGCGGGGGCTCCTACGAGCAGTACTTC. As protein: CAWSVSRTSGGSYEQYF.

This chain joins TRBV7-8 and TRBJ2-5; no firm D call. This CDR3 is built from 11 residues. Trimming removed 5 bases from V and 5 bases from J, with 6 bases in between. Per germline, CDR1 SGHVS and CDR2 FQNEAQ. CDR3 DNA: TGTGCCAGCAGCCCCCGGGAGACCCAGTACTTC. Amino acids: CASSPRETQYF.

The chain has TRBV5-1 and TRBJ2-3, with TRBD1 as a possible D gene (5 bases). V lost 6 bases to trimming and J lost 3 bases, with 14 bases between them. The CDR3 is 14 residues long. Germline-derived CDR1 and CDR2 are SGHRS and YFSETQ. This CDR3 is CASTRAGKTDTQYF. CDR3 in DNA: TGCGCCAGCACCCGGGCAGGGAAGACAGATACGCAGTATTTT. The whole variable domain, filled in from reference TRBV5-1 and TRBJ2-3, reads KAGVTQTPRYLIKTRGQQVTLSCSPISGHRSVSWYQQTPGQGLQFLFEYFSETQRNKGNFPGRFSGRQFSNSRSEMNVSTLELGDSALYLCASTRAGKTDTQYFGPGTRLTVL.

V usage is TRBV3-1 (or the pseudogene TRBV3-2) and J usage is TRBJ1-3; 7 positions match TRBD1. Germline values: CDR1 LGHDT, CDR2 YNNKEL (reference sequence). V shed 4 bases, J shed 1 base, and the junction held 1 base outside the gene matches. This CDR3 is built from 14 residues. The CDR3 region is CASSRDSSGNTIYF. DNA for the CDR3: TGTGCCAGCAGCCGGGACAGTTCTGGAAACACCATATATTTT.

This chain links TRBV9 with TRBJ1-2; the D is unclear. Germline V gives CDR1 SGDLS, CDR2 YYNGEE. The V end lost 0 bases, the J end lost 4 bases, and 13 bases lay between the germline ends. The CDR3 has 15 residues. The CDR3 DNA sequence: TGTGCCAGCAGCGTAGAGCCCATTCCGGGCTATGGCTACACCTTC. Protein product: CASSVEPIPGYGYTF.

The chain is built from TRBV7-3 and TRBJ2-2, with 8 bases lining up with TRBD2. This CDR3 region has 15 residues. Germline V CDR1 and CDR2: SGHTA, FQGTGA. The trim removed 7 bases at V and 4 bases at J, leaving 8 bases unmatched. The CDR3 sequence is CASTPGGAPTGELFF. Written as DNA, the CDR3 is TGTGCCAGCACCCCGGGGGGGGCCCCCACCGGGGAGCTGTTTTTT.

The chain recombines TRBV29-1 with TRBJ1-5, with D perhaps TRBD1 (5 bases). Trimming stripped 4 bases from V and 5 bases from J, with 15 bases between. Germline CDR1 reads SQVTM; CDR2 reads ANQGSEA. This CDR3 has 14 residues. The CDR3 here is CSVAIGAEDQPQHF. CDR3 DNA: TGCAGCGTTGCCATAGGGGCAGAAGATCAGCCCCAGCATTTT.

This clone came up a few times. This sequence joins TRBV5-3 and TRBJ2-2; 8 nucleotides match TRBD2. TRBV5-3 is an ORF for which the function is uncertain. CDR3 length: 16 amino acids. V lost 3 bases to trimming and J lost 2 bases; unmatched junction nucleotides: 6. CDR3 coding DNA: TGTGCCAGAAGCTCCTGCCGGGGGGGCAACACCGGGGAGCTGTTTTTT. This codes for CARSSCRGGNTGELFF.

The CDR3 DNA reads TGTGCCAGTACTTGGGACAGTAGTTATAGCAATCAGCCCCAGCATTTT. Encoded protein: CASTWDSSYSNQPQHF. This rearrangement joins TRBV19 to TRBJ1-5; 7 bases are a match to TRBD1. This CDR3 has 16 amino acids. Germline lookup yields CDR1 LNHDA and CDR2 SQIVND (reference sequence). The V segment lost 7 bases and the J segment 0 bases; nucleotides outside the gene matches: 9.

The CDR3 loop is CASSHFSGSSYNEQFF. For the CDR3, the DNA is TGTGCCAGCAGCCATTTTAGCGGGAGCTCCTACAATGAGCAGTTCTTC. V gene TRBV14 combines with J gene TRBJ2-1, with 9 nucleotides matching TRBD2. V shed 3 bases, J shed 0 bases, and the junction held 3 bases outside the gene matches. The CDR3 has 16 residues. In germline, CDR1 is SGHDN, CDR2 FVKESK. Drawing the rest from reference TRBV14 and TRBJ2-1, the complete variable domain is EAGVTQFPSHSVIEKGQTVTLRCDPISGHDNLYWYRRVMGKEIKFLLHFVKESKQDESGMPNNRFLAERTGGTYSTLKVQPAELEDSGVYFCASSHFSGSSYNEQFFGPGTRLTVL.

This clone is a singleton in its sample. The chain couples TRBV29-1 to TRBJ2-7, with TRBD1 as a possible D gene (5 bases). The CDR3 has 13 residues. Between the trimmed V and J ends, which lost 6 bases and 1 base, there was a span of 13 bases. Germline CDR1 and CDR2: SQVTM and ANQGSEA. The CDR3 loop reads CSVTDKISYEQYF. The CDR3 nucleotides read TGCAGCGTGACGGACAAAATTTCCTACGAGCAGTACTTC.

The gene calls are TRBV5-1 and TRBJ2-7, with 7 positions matching TRBD1. This CDR3 has 15 amino acids. The ends lost 1 base at V and 0 bases at J; junction bases unmatched: 4. Germline CDR1 is SGHRS and CDR2 is YFSETQ. The CDR3 DNA is TGCGCCAGCAGCTTGCTAGGGGGCATCTCCTACGAGCAGTACTTC. It is translated as CASSLLGGISYEQYF.

The V call is TRBV5-1, the J call TRBJ1-2; the D is unclear. Trimming stripped 0 bases from V and 0 bases from J, with 6 bases between. Germline CDR1 is SGHRS and CDR2 is YFSETQ. This CDR3 region has 14 residues. The CDR3 DNA sequence: TGCGCCAGCAGCTTGGTGAGCGCTAACTATGGCTACACCTTC. Amino acids: CASSLVSANYGYTF.

The gene calls are TRBV7-9 and TRBJ1-1; TRBD1 agrees at 9 bases. V lost 6 bases, J lost 1 base, and 6 bases stayed unmatched. Looked up from germline, CDR1 is SEHNR and CDR2 is FQNEAQ (reference sequence). This CDR3 region has 15 residues. The CDR3 DNA reads TGTGCCAGCAGGGGACCGGGACAGGGGAACACTGAAGCTTTCTTT. Protein sequence: CASRGPGQGNTEAFF.

This clone was recorded only once. This chain links TRBV5-4 with TRBJ2-1; no definite D call. Between the trimmed V and J ends, which lost 0 bases and 7 bases, there was a span of 5 bases. Germline-derived CDR1 and CDR2 are SGHNT and YYREEE (reference sequence). The CDR3 runs 12 residues. The CDR3 DNA sequence: TGTGCCAGCAGCTTGGCCGGGAATGAGCAGTTCTTC. Protein product: CASSLAGNEQFF.

The chain uses TRBV28 and TRBJ2-1; D not resolved. Trimming removed 6 bases from V and 2 bases from J, with 5 bases in between. The CDR3 runs to 12 residues. The germline V gene encodes CDR1 MDHEN and CDR2 SYDVKM. The CDR3 DNA is TGTGCCAGCAGAGCTACCTACAATGAGCAGTTCTTC. Protein product: CASRATYNEQFF. The complete variable domain, with remaining parts taken from reference TRBV28 and TRBJ2-1, reads DVKVTQSSRYLVKRTGEKVFLECVQDMDHENMFWYRQDPGLGLRLIYFSYDVKMKEKGDIPEGYSVSREKKERFSLILESASTNQTSMYLCASRATYNEQFFGPGTRLTVL.

CDR3 bases: TGCGCCAGCAGCACTGGACAGGTGTATGGCTACACCTTC. Protein sequence: CASSTGQVYGYTF. The chain carries TRBV5-1 and TRBJ1-2; 7 nucleotides align to TRBD1. This CDR3 contains 13 residues. The V gene's germline CDR1 is SGHRS and CDR2 YFSETQ. Trimming at V came to 4 bases and at J to 5 bases, leaving 5 bases not matched to a gene.

The V gene is TRBV3-1 (or the pseudogene TRBV3-2), the J gene TRBJ1-4, with 7 nucleotides matching TRBD1. This CDR3 contains 14 residues. Losses at the gene ends were 5 bases for V and 0 bases for J; bases not matched to a gene: 0. Germline-derived CDR1 and CDR2 are LGHDT and YNNKEL (reference sequence). The CDR3 loop reads CASSGTATNEKLFF. DNA of the CDR3: TGTGCCAGCAGCGGGACAGCAACTAATGAAAAACTGTTTTTT.

The chain carries TRBV5-1 and TRBJ2-1; D remains ambiguous. V shed 0 bases and J shed 6 bases, with 22 bases lying between them. Germline values: CDR1 SGHRS, CDR2 YFSETQ. This CDR3 comprises 18 residues. Here the CDR3 reads CASSLETLPIYIGNEQFF. The CDR3, as DNA: TGCGCCAGCAGCTTGGAGACACTTCCTATCTACATCGGCAATGAGCAGTTCTTC.

V and J are TRBV5-8 and TRBJ2-1; 7 bases are shared with TRBD2. The CDR3 is 14 residues long. The germline gives CDR1 SGHTS, CDR2 YDEGEE. Unmatched junction bases numbered 6, after V lost 2 bases and J lost 7 bases. The CDR3 spells CASSLPGLSNEQFF. Written as DNA, the CDR3 is TGTGCCAGCAGCTTACCGGGACTATCAAATGAGCAGTTCTTC.

This chain joins TRBV30 and TRBJ1-2, with TRBD1 matching 8 bases. V shed 4 bases, J shed 4 bases, and the junction held 11 bases outside the gene matches. The CDR3 runs to 15 residues. Germline assignment: CDR1 GTSNPN and CDR2 SVGIG (reference sequence). The CDR3 protein is CAWNLNQGALYGYTF. CDR3 sequence (DNA): TGTGCCTGGAACCTAAACCAGGGGGCCCTCTATGGCTACACCTTC.